This record covers a single T cell receptor (beta chain). This clonotype was detected only a few times. This clone's antigen is unknown. Qualities for individual bases were not recorded, and no much larger clone is one base off. The data derive from a study of CD8 T cells in ankylosing spondylitis (TCRdb year 2017). Looking at the study overall: The study profiled T cell receptor beta repertoires in healthy donors and ankylosing spondylitis patients to find disease-linked TCR variants. The full study cohort was made up of about 24 ankylosing spondylitis patients and 95 to 130 healthy donors. Samples of peripheral blood were taken, and for ankylosing spondylitis patients, synovial fluid was collected as well.

Summary of the overall study and its limitations: The disease-linked clones were reported to be significantly enriched in matched synovial fluid samples from ankylosing spondylitis patients. The disease-linked clones showed a CD8+ phenotype and occurred at relatively low frequencies in peripheral blood. A TCR beta motif of roughly 8 highly homologous amino acid variants appeared characteristic of blood from ankylosing spondylitis patients. Some TCR beta motif variants had previously been reported in synovial fluid and blood of reactive arthritis patients, which suggested common disease-initiation mechanisms.

Per the germline V gene, WSHSY is the CDR1 and SAAADI is the CDR2. Deletion took 7 bases off V and 0 bases off J, with a span of 16 bases between the germline ends. Counted from cysteine to phenylalanine, this CDR3 has 16 amino acids. Only the CDR3 part of the read is kept: 48 bases, read in frame from the first base. Sequencing took place on an Illumina HiSeq 2500. Quantitative 5'-RACE with molecular barcodes was used to prepare TCR beta libraries. From the authors' description of their analysis: A new computational method based on a probabilistic model of VDJ rearrangement was used to identify disease-linked TCR variants. TCRdb reworked the public reads: Q25 trimming with fastp, MiXCR clone assembly, productive beta chains retained. Each entry is one CDR3 protein sequence, shown with its most common DNA and genes. TCRdb assigned the V and J calls; the authors' analysis was not used. Counted in this sample were about 250,000 distinct CDR3 sequences; 32% of them appeared once. The ten largest clonotypes hold approximately 4% of the sample.

The TCR comes from a male donor with ankylosing spondylitis or in good health (not recorded which). The sequence joins TRBV10-2 to TRBJ1-5; the best D guess is TRBD1, with 5 bases matching. Sequencing used blood, either unsorted or a sorted T cell fraction (not recorded which). The DNA sequence is TGCGCCAGCATGGACATCCAGACTTATAGCAATCAGCCCCAGCATTTT. Translated, it gives CASMDIQTYSNQPQHF.